One sample yielded the 3 T cell receptor beta chains listed below, sequenced in a study of CD8+ T cells in alopecia areata. Treatment reported: oral pan-JAK inhibitor, 5-10 mg twice daily. Extraction of RNA preceded its reverse transcription into cDNA, which served as the sequencing template. This table comes from immunoSEQ multiplex PCR, and its TCRdb copy is limited to in-frame clones, with some not included. The sample records about 200,000 clones, approximately 57% being singletons. The specimen was CD4+ T cells sorted from blood, collected at week 4, from a patient treated with tofacitinib. These TCRs come from a human donor with alopecia areata.

The V gene is TRBV5-6, the J gene TRBJ2-2, with D perhaps given as TRBD1 or TRBD2 (7 bases each). V lost 1 base and J 5 bases, leaving 15 bases between the germline ends. Germline CDR1 SGHDT, CDR2 YYEEEE. CDR3 size: 16 residues. In nucleotides, the CDR3 is TGTGCCAGCAGCTTGTCCGACAGGGAGGGAACCGGGGAGCTGTTTTTT. This encodes CASSLSDREGTGELFF.

This clone has only a few counts. This chain joins TRBV19 and TRBJ1-1; TRBD1 agrees at 7 bases. Trimming cost V 4 bases and J 4 bases; bases outside gene matches: 3. Germline CDR1 and CDR2: LNHDA and SQIVND (reference sequence). The CDR3 has 13 amino acids. The DNA of the CDR3 is TGTGCCAGTAGTAGGGACAGATTCACTGAAGCTTTCTTT. It translates to CASSRDRFTEAFF.

This clone was counted only a few times. The chain employs TRBV23-1 and TRBJ2-7; no definite D call. TRBV23-1 is known as an ORF, though its function is uncertain. V was cut by 4 bases and J by 7 bases, with 11 bases left in between. This CDR3 contains 12 residues. The CDR3 spells CASSPRTAEQYF. The CDR3 region has the DNA TGCGCCAGCAGTCCCCGGACCGCAGAGCAGTACTTC.